A single sample is the source of the 19 T cell receptor beta chains below, sequenced in a study of molecular identifiers for immune sequencing clone quantification. MiXCR, applied by TCRdb to the PCR reads, yields one record per CDR3 protein. Among over 85,000 distinct CDR3 sequences, roughly 21% were seen once, and the ten largest hold 1% to 1.2%. What was sequenced was naive CD8+ T cells from blood, with Jurkat cell RNA spiked in. This sample's subset: FACS-sorted CD8+CD4-CCR7+CD45RA+ naive T cells. The receptors derive from a human donor in good health. Some libraries in this study had Jurkat cell RNA spiked in.

As regards this clonotype: A much larger clone is a single base away; this may be a read error. The chain recombines TRBV9 with TRBJ2-3, with D perhaps matching TRBD2 (7 bases). This CDR3 has 15 residues. V gave up 4 bases and J gave up 5 bases, with 17 bases separating them. Germline V gene lookup returns CDR1 SGDLS and CDR2 YYNGEE. CDR3 amino acids: CASSLRGGDLDTQYF. The CDR3 DNA reads TGTGCCAGCAGCCTAAGGGGGGGGGATCTAGATACGCAGTATTTT. The complete variable domain, with remaining parts taken from reference TRBV9 and TRBJ2-3, reads DSGVTQTPKHLITATGQRVTLRCSPRSGDLSVYWYQQSLDQGLQFLIQYYNGEERAKGNILERFSAQQFPDLHSELNLSSLELGDSALYFCASSLRGGDLDTQYFGPGTRLTVL.

This clonotype showed up many times. V and J are TRBV29-1 and TRBJ2-3, with a possible D match to TRBD1 (6 bases). CDR1 is SQVTM, CDR2 ANQGSEA, per germline. V dropped 1 base and J dropped 3 bases, with 14 bases sitting between them. This CDR3 has 15 amino acids. The CDR3 DNA reads as TGCAGCGTTGAAGTTTCAGGCAGGGGAACAGATACGCAGTATTTT. This sequence encodes CSVEVSGRGTDTQYF.

This clonotype was picked up a small number of times. The chain links TRBV7-9 to TRBJ2-3; TRBD2 agrees at 13 bases. Per the germline V gene, CDR1 is SEHNR and CDR2 is FQNEAQ (reference sequence). J gave up 4 bases and V 5 bases, and 3 bases lay outside the gene matches. The CDR3 totals 15 residues. The chain's CDR3 is CASSQLAGGSDTQYF. In nucleotides, the CDR3 is TGTGCCAGCAGCCAACTAGCGGGAGGGTCAGATACGCAGTATTTT.

This clonotype was seen at least ten times. The chain is built from TRBV15 and TRBJ2-1; TRBD2 is a possible D gene (6 bases). This CDR3 is 15 amino acids long. Germline V gene lookup returns CDR1 LNHNV and CDR2 YYDKDF (reference sequence). The V gene lost 0 bases and the J gene lost 9 bases, with 15 bases spanning the gap. The CDR3 coding sequence is TGTGCCACCAGCAGAGATAGTTGGGGGGAGGCTGAGCAGTTCTTC. Amino acids: CATSRDSWGEAEQFF.

Points on this clonotype: This clone may be a read error of a much larger clone one base away. The chain couples TRBV7-6 to TRBJ2-7, with TRBD2 identical over 12 bases. This CDR3 contains 16 residues. The ends lost 5 bases at V and 5 bases at J; junction bases unmatched: 10. Germline V gene lookup returns CDR1 SGHVS and CDR2 FNYEAQ. The CDR3 here is CASSAHLLAGGNEQYF. CDR3 DNA sequence: TGTGCCAGCAGCGCCCACCTTCTAGCGGGGGGGAACGAGCAGTACTTC.

J is TRBJ1-5 and V is TRBV7-6; no definite D call. CDR3 length: 14 amino acids. Germline values: CDR1 SGHVS, CDR2 FNYEAQ. Deletions cut 5 bases from V and 4 bases from J, with 12 bases between. CDR3 sequence reads: CASSLDWTNQPQHF. CDR3 in DNA: TGTGCCAGCAGCCTGGACTGGACGAATCAGCCCCAGCATTTT.

This clonotype was seen many times. The chain has TRBV28 and TRBJ2-3; a weak D match, TRBD1 (6 bases). Looked up from germline, CDR1 is MDHEN and CDR2 is SYDVKM. Trimming left V 5 bases short and J 1 base short, with 10 bases between. This CDR3 spans 14 amino acids. CDR3: CASSTRTGTDTQYF. In DNA, the CDR3 is TGTGCCAGCAGTACAAGGACAGGCACAGATACGCAGTATTTT. The full variable domain, its missing parts supplied by reference TRBV28 and TRBJ2-3, is DVKVTQSSRYLVKRTGEKVFLECVQDMDHENMFWYRQDPGLGLRLIYFSYDVKMKEKGDIPEGYSVSREKKERFSLILESASTNQTSMYLCASSTRTGTDTQYFGPGTRLTVL.

As regards this clonotype: This CDR3 is missing its conserved last phenylalanine or tryptophan, likely due to a read error. V gene TRBV4-1 combines with J gene TRBJ2-7, with TRBD1 matching 12 bases. Germline V gives CDR1 MGHRA, CDR2 YSYEKL. This CDR3 comprises 15 residues. The trim removed 2 bases at V and 4 bases at J, leaving 3 bases unmatched. The CDR3 loop reads CASSQPGQGAYEQYL. The CDR3 coding sequence is TGCGCCAGCAGCCAACCGGGACAGGGGGCTTACGAGCAGTACCTC.

The chain carries TRBV12-3 or TRBV12-4 and TRBJ2-5, with TRBD2 matching over 7 bases. This CDR3 is 15 amino acids long. V lost 2 bases, J lost 5 bases, and 8 bases stayed unmatched. In nucleotides, the CDR3 is TGTGCCAGCAGTTTATGGGCGGGAGCGGACGAGACCCAGTACTTC. It is translated as CASSLWAGADETQYF.

A note on this clonotype: This may come from a read error, since a much larger clone is one base off. The rearrangement links TRBV20-1 to TRBJ1-1, with D possibly being TRBD1 (6 bases). The CDR3 has 13 residues. CDR1 and CDR2 from the germline V gene are DFQATT and SNEGSKA (reference sequence). The germline V and J ends were trimmed by 5 bases and 4 bases, with 14 bases remaining between them. The CDR3 DNA sequence: TGCAGTGCTGGTGGGGGGCAAGGCACTGAAGCTTTCTTT. Amino acids: CSAGGGQGTEAFF.

This clonotype has a count of ten or more. The chain combines TRBV6-2 or TRBV6-3 with TRBJ1-1, with no clear D. The CDR3 spans 13 residues. Germline V gives CDR1 MNHEY, CDR2 SVGEGT. The V end lost 2 bases, the J end lost 1 base, and 5 bases lay between the germline ends. The CDR3 sequence is CASSYGENTEAFF. The CDR3 coding sequence is TGTGCCAGCAGTTACGGGGAGAACACTGAAGCTTTCTTT.

The V gene is TRBV24-1, the J gene TRBJ2-7, with D maybe TRBD2 (6 bases). The CDR3 covers 14 residues. CDR1 KGHDR and CDR2 SFDVKD come from the germline V gene. The V end lost 4 bases, the J end lost 7 bases, and 16 bases lay between the germline ends. The DNA of the CDR3 is TGTGCCACCAGTGACCCTTTGGGGGGAGGAGAGCAGTACTTC. Translating it yields CATSDPLGGGEQYF.

To note about this clonotype: This may stem from a read error, because a much larger clone lies one nucleotide away. The rearrangement uses TRBV5-1 and TRBJ2-7; D is uncertain. The CDR3 runs 12 residues. From germline, CDR1 is SGHRS and CDR2 YFSETQ. CDR3 region: CASSLETYVQYF. The CDR3 DNA reads TGCGCCAGCAGCTTGGAGACGTACGTGCAGTACTTC.

This clonotype was observed at least ten times. The chain couples TRBV29-1 to TRBJ2-3; 8 bases match TRBD2. The junction had 19 bases not matched to a gene; V was cut back by 7 bases and J by 1 base. The CDR3 contains 18 residues. The germline V gene has CDR1 SQVTM and CDR2 ANQGSEA. The CDR3: CSAHSAGGRKGGTDTQYF. The CDR3 nucleotides read TGCAGCGCCCACTCGGCGGGAGGTCGCAAGGGGGGCACAGATACGCAGTATTTT.

This clonotype was observed at least ten times. The V and J genes are TRBV7-6 and TRBJ1-3; a weak D match, TRBD1 (6 bases). This CDR3 is 15 amino acids long. V lost 1 base and J lost 4, with 11 bases in between. CDR1 and CDR2 (germline): SGHVS, FNYEAQ. DNA of the CDR3: TGTGCCAGCAGCTTAGAGCAGGGGTGGGGAAACACCATATATTTT. Its translation: CASSLEQGWGNTIYF.

Many counts were recorded for this clonotype. This sequence joins TRBV7-9 and TRBJ2-3; D might be TRBD1 (6 bases). In germline, CDR1 is SEHNR, CDR2 FQNEAQ (reference sequence). The CDR3 length is 13 residues. The germline V and J ends were trimmed by 4 bases and 13 bases, with 18 bases remaining between them. CDR3 in amino acids: CASSSAGTINKYF. The CDR3 coding sequence is TGTGCCAGCAGCTCGGCCGGGACAATAAACAAGTATTTT.

As to this clonotype: The junction does not match germline at one end; this may be a read error. The chain links TRBV13 to TRBJ2-3; 8 bases fit TRBD1. The CDR3 totals 14 residues. Per germline, CDR1 PRHDT and CDR2 FYEKMQ (reference sequence). CDR3 DNA sequence: TGTGCCAGCAGTCCGGGACAGGTTTCGGATATGCAGTATTTT. It specifies CASSPGQVSDMQYF.

This chain uses TRBV7-3 with TRBJ2-2; no clear D gene. Trimming stripped 5 bases from V and 6 bases from J, with 7 bases between. The V gene's germline CDR1 is SGHTA and CDR2 FQGTGA. This CDR3 has 12 amino acids. The CDR3 sequence: CASSPYPGELFF. In DNA form, the CDR3 reads TGTGCCAGCAGCCCCTATCCCGGGGAGCTGTTTTTT.

The chain joins TRBV12-3 or TRBV12-4 to TRBJ1-1; 7 bases are a match to TRBD1. CDR3 length: 15 residues. V shed 9 bases and J 1 base; nucleotides not matched to a gene: 11. The CDR3 reads CASPAPGQPNTEAFF. The CDR3 bases are TGTGCCAGTCCAGCTCCGGGACAGCCGAACACTGAAGCTTTCTTT.